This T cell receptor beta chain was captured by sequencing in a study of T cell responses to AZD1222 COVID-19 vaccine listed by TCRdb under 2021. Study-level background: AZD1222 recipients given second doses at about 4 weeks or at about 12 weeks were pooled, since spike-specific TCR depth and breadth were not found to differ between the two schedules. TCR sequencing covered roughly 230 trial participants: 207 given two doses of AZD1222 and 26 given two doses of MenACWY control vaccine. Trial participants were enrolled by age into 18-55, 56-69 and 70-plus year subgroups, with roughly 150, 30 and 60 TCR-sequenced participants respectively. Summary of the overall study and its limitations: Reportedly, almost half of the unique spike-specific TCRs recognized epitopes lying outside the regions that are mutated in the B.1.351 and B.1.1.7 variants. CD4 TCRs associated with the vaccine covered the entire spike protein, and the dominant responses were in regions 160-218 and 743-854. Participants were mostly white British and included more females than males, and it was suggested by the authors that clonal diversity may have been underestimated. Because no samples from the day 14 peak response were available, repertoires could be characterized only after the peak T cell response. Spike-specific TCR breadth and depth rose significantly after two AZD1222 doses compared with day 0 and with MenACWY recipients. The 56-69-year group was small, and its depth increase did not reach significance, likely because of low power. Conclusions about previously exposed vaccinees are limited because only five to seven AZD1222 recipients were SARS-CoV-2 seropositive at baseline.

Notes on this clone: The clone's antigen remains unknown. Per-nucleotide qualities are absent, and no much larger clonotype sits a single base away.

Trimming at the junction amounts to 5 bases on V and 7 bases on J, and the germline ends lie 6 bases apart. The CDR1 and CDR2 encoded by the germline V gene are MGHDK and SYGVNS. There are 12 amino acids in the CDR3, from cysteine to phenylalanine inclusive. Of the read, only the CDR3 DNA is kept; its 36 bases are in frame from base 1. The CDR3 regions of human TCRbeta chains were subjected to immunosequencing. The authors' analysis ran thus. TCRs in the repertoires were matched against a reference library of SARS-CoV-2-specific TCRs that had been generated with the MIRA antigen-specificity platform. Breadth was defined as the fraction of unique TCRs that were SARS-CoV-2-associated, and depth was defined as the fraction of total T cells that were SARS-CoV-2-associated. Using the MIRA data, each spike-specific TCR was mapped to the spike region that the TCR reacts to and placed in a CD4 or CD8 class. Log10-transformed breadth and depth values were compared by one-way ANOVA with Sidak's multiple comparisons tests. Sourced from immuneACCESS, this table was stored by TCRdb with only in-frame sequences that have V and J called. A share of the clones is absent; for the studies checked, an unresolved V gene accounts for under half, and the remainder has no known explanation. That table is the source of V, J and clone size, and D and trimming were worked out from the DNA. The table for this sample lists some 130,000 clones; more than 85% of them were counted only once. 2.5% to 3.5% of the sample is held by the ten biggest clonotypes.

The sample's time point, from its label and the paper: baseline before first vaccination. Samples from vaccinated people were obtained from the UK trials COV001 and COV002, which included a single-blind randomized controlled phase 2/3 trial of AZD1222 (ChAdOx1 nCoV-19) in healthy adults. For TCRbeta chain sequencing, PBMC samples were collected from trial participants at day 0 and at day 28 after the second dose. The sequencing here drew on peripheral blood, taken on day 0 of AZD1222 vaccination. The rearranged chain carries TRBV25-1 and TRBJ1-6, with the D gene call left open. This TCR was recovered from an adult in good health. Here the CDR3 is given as CASSIGNSPLHF. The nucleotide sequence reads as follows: TGTGCCAGCAGTATCGGCAATTCACCCCTCCACTTT.